This entry is about one TCR beta chain. Some clones are missing from TCRdb's copy, which holds only in-frame ones; the method was immunoSEQ multiplex PCR. The sample includes 250,000 to 300,000 clones, just over 85% of them seen just once. This CDR3 is built from 14 residues. Trimming took off 4 bases at V and 1 base at J, with 11 bases between the two ends. The germline gives CDR1 SGHRS, CDR2 YFSETQ. The data were taken from a study of cytomegalovirus exposure and HLA in healthy donors. What was sequenced was PBMCs. The chain carries TRBV5-1 and TRBJ1-1; D is perhaps TRBD1 (6 bases). The receptor was isolated from a woman aged 18 to 35 in good health and CMV-seronegative. Here the CDR3 DNA reads TGCGCCAGCAGCGTGTCGGGACAGAACACTGAAGCTTTCTTT. Translated, it gives CASSVSGQNTEAFF.